A single sample gave rise to the 10 T cell receptor beta chains below, sequenced in a study of cytotoxic CD8 clonotypes in ibrutinib-treated CLL. This table comes from immunoSEQ multiplex PCR, and its TCRdb copy is limited to in-frame clones, with some not included. The sample holds about 72,000 clones; around 84% are singletons and the top ten take around 7.6%. Sequences were derived from PBMCs, sampled at disease progression, from a patient treated with ibrutinib. These receptors all stem from a human donor with chronic lymphocytic leukemia.

This sequence joins TRBV6-1 and TRBJ2-5; no clear D gene. The CDR3 covers 13 residues. V was shortened by 5 bases and J by 5 bases, with 12 bases between the two germline ends. CDR1 is MNHNS and CDR2 is SASEGT in the germline V gene. The CDR3 sequence is CASSPPGLETQYF. In DNA, the CDR3 is TGTGCCAGCAGTCCCCCCGGATTGGAGACCCAGTACTTC.

This chain links TRBV25-1 with TRBJ2-7, with unresolved D. Looked up from germline, CDR1 is MGHDK and CDR2 is SYGVNS. With 1 base removed from V and 2 bases from J, the gap between germline ends came to 12 bases. The CDR3 is made up of 15 amino acids. Written as DNA, the CDR3 is TGTGCCAGCAGTGAATTTGGCACGGTTGCCTACGAGCAGTACTTC. Its protein is CASSEFGTVAYEQYF.

The chain carries TRBV7-3 and TRBJ2-2; TRBD1 might be the D (5 bases). CDR1 SGHTA and CDR2 FQGTGA come from the germline V gene. V gave up 5 bases and J gave up 3 bases, with 10 bases separating them. CDR3 length: 14 residues. CDR3 amino acids: CASSPTVYTGELFF. For the CDR3, the DNA is TGTGCCAGCAGCCCGACAGTTTACACCGGGGAGCTGTTTTTT. Full variable domain (rest looked up from reference TRBV7-3 and TRBJ2-2): GAGVSQTPSNKVTEKGKYVELRCDPISGHTALYWYRQSLGQGPEFLIYFQGTGAADDSGLPNDRFFAVRPEGSVSTLKIQRTERGDSAVYLCASSPTVYTGELFFGEGSRLTVL.

The chain uses TRBV2 and TRBJ1-5; unclear D gene. The CDR3 has 13 residues. V dropped 3 bases and J dropped 7 bases, with 10 bases sitting between them. Germline CDR1 and CDR2: SNHLY and FYNNEI. The CDR3, as DNA: TGTGCCAGCAGTGATGAGAGCCGACAGCCCCAGCATTTT. It encodes CASSDESRQPQHF.

V usage is TRBV27 and J usage is TRBJ2-7; weak D call: TRBD2 (6 bases). Per germline, CDR1 MNHEY and CDR2 SMNVEV (reference sequence). This CDR3 region has 17 residues. Trimming pared 8 bases from V and 1 base from J, leaving 24 bases between. The chain's CDR3 is CASALLNRDSPSYEQYF. The CDR3 bases are TGTGCCAGCGCATTACTTAACCGGGACTCGCCGTCCTACGAGCAGTACTTC.

This rearrangement joins TRBV7-8 to TRBJ1-4; D not resolved. With 4 bases removed from V and 3 bases from J, the gap between germline ends came to 9 bases. This CDR3 contains 14 residues. Germline V lookup: CDR1 SGHVS, CDR2 FQNEAQ. CDR3: CASSYTGANEKLFF. CDR3 nucleotide sequence: TGTGCCAGCAGCTACACCGGGGCTAATGAAAAACTGTTTTTT.

CDR3 sequence (DNA): TGTGCCAGCAGTTACTCGGTGGGGGGCCTAGGGAATGAGCAGTTCTTC. Its translation is CASSYSVGGLGNEQFF. The chain joins TRBV6-5 to TRBJ2-1; D may be TRBD1 or TRBD2 (6 bases each). The ends were cut back, 0 bases at V and 7 bases at J, with 16 bases in the middle. Germline-derived CDR1 and CDR2 are MNHEY and SVGAGI. CDR3 length equals 16 residues.

This chain uses TRBV9 with TRBJ1-3; 11 bases fit TRBD1. The CDR3 runs 14 residues. V trimming: 4 bases; J trimming: 7 bases; junction bases outside the gene matches: 4. Germline CDR1 is SGDLS and CDR2 is YYNGEE. The CDR3 is CASSTRTGGNTIYF. Here the CDR3 DNA reads TGTGCCAGCAGCACTAGGACAGGGGGCAACACCATATATTTT.

This chain links TRBV7-8 with TRBJ2-1; D is undetermined. CDR3 length equals 15 residues. V lost 9 bases, J lost 0 bases, and 15 bases lay in between. Germline V CDR1 and CDR2: SGHVS, FQNEAQ. The CDR3 coding sequence is TGTGCCAGTTCGGCCTTGGTGAACTCCTACAATGAGCAGTTCTTC. Its protein is CASSALVNSYNEQFF.

The V and J genes are TRBV30 and TRBJ1-4; D remains ambiguous. This CDR3 comprises 14 residues. Germline V gives CDR1 GTSNPN, CDR2 SVGIG (reference sequence). Trimming left V 3 bases short and J 2 bases short, with 10 bases between. The CDR3 region has the DNA TGTGCCTGGAGGTCAAGGGAGACTAATGAAAAACTGTTTTTT. Translated: CAWRSRETNEKLFF.